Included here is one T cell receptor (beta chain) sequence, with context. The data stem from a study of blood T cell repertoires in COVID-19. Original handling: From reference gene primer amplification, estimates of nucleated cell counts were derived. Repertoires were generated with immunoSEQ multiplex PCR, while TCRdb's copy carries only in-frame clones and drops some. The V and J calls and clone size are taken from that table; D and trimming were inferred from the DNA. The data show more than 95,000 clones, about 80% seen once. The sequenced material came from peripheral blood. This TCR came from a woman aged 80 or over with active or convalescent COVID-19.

The CDR3 loop is CASSSQRGNSPLHF. CDR3 bases: TGTGCCAGTAGTAGTCAGAGGGGGAATTCACCCCTCCACTTT. The gene calls are TRBV19 and TRBJ1-6; weak D call: TRBD1 (6 bases). Between the trimmed V and J ends, which lost 4 bases and 7 bases, there was a span of 11 bases. The length of the CDR3 is 14 residues. CDR1 is LNHDA, CDR2 SQIVND, per germline (reference sequence).